This T cell receptor (beta chain) derives from a study of cytomegalovirus exposure and HLA in healthy donors. General observations from the study: TCR beta V segments were, for the most part, productive about 87% or about 30% of the time in an earlier analysis. Equally common other TCR beta chains were less clonally expanded than HLA-associated ones, a later analysis found. As a later analysis revealed, most CMV-associated TCR beta chains appeared HLA-restricted.

This clone came up once. Its antigen is not known. The CDR3 covers 14 residues. Germline V gene sequence: CDR1 SQVTM, CDR2 ANQGSEA. Trimming took off 0 bases at V and 9 bases at J, with 16 bases between the two ends. PCR primers comprised 60 Vbeta and 13 Jbeta primers. Measured with immunoSEQ multiplex PCR; TCRdb has only the in-frame clones, and not every one. The table lists about 150,000 clones, under 90% of them singletons. The receptor was derived from a man aged 18 to 30 in good health and CMV-seronegative. The chain links TRBV29-1 to TRBJ2-3; no definite D call. Sequenced input: PBMCs. The CDR3 DNA is TGCAGCGTTGAAGATCTGCGAAATGGTTCGACGCAGTATTTT. It codes for CSVEDLRNGSTQYF.